The TCR beta chain described here comes from a study of shared clonotypes between healthy human individuals. Study overall: The cohort had two women and three men, ages 18 to 49. The study's findings and limits: Clonotypes shared by all four sorted-subset donors had higher generation probabilities than non-shared clonotypes.

Concerning this clone itself: Its specificity is unknown.

Trimming pared 6 bases from V and 2 bases from J, leaving 10 bases between. The CDR3 runs to 14 residues. Germline V gives CDR1 SGHTA, CDR2 FQGTGA. Data came from immunoSEQ multiplex PCR; TCRdb stores just in-frame clones and leaves some out. The sample includes some 500,000 clones, 95% to 97% of them seen just once. Memory CD4+ cells were the fraction left after CD45RA+ naive selection. Sequenced: naive CD4+ T cells sorted from blood. Documented subset: CD45RA+ positively selected. The chain combines TRBV7-3 with TRBJ2-2; D may be TRBD2 (6 bases). The sequence came from a young woman in good health. The CDR3 coding sequence is TGTGCCAGCAGGCTGGGGGGAAACACCGGGGAGCTGTTTTTT. Translating it yields CASRLGGNTGELFF.